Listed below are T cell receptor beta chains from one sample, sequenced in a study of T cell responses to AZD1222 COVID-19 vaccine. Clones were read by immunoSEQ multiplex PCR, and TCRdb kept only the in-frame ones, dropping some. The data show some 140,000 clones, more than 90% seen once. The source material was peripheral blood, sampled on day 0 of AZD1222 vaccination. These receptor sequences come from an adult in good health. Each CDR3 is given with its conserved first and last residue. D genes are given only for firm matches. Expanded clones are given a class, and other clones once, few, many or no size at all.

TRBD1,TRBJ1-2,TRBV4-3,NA,TGCGCCAGCAGCCGATTAGGACAGGGAGTGGGCTACACCTTC,CASSRLGQGVGYTF
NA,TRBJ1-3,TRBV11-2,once,TGTGCCAGCAGCTTAGAGGGAAGGCAAAACACCATATATTTT,CASSLEGRQNTIYF
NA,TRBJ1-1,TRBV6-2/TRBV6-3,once,TGTGCCAGCAGTCTAAACCAGAGGGGAGACACTGAAGCTTTCTTT,CASSLNQRGDTEAFF
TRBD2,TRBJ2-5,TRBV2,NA,TGTGCCAGCAGTGTAAGGCTAGCGGGAGACGAGACCCAGTACTTC,CASSVRLAGDETQYF
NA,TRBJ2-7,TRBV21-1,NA,TGTGCCAGCAGCTCCCGGACCGCCGCGGTCTACGAGCAGTACTTC,CASSSRTAAVYEQYF
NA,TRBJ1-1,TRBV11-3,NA,TGTGCCAGCAGCTCACAGGGCTTAGGGACTGAAGCTTTCTTT,CASSSQGLGTEAFF
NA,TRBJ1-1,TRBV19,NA,TGTGCCAGTAGTATCGGATTCGGGGCTGGGAACACTGAAGCTTTCTTT,CASSIGFGAGNTEAFF
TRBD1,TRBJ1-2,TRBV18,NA,TGTGCCAGCTACGGGACAGGAGATTCCAACTATGGCTACACCTTC,CASYGTGDSNYGYTF
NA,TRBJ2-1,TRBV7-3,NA,TGTGCCAGCAGCTCCGAGTCGACAGCCTACAATGAGCAGTTCTTC,CASSSESTAYNEQFF
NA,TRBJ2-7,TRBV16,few,TGTGCCAGCAGCCACGCGGCCTACGAGCAGTACTTC,CASSHAAYEQYF
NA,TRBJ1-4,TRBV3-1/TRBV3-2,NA,TGTGCCAGCAGCCTCATAAGGGGCCCTGCAACTAATGAAAAACTGTTTTTT,CASSLIRGPATNEKLFF
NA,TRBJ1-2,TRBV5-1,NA,TGCGCCAGCAGCTTGGATGCAGCTAACTATGGCTACACCTTC,CASSLDAANYGYTF
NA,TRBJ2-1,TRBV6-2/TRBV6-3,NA,TGTGCCAGCAGTTACCTATCTGAGCAGTTCTTC,CASSYLSEQFF
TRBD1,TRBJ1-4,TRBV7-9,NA,TGTGCCAGCAGCCCCCGCCGGACAGGGTCTAATGAAAAACTGTTTTTT,CASSPRRTGSNEKLFF
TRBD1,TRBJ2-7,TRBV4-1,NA,TGCGCCAGCAGCCAAGAGGGACAGGGGCGAGAGCAGTACTTC,CASSQEGQGREQYF
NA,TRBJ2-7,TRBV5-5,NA,TGTGCCAGCAGCTTGGTTTTGGGGCCCCCTCGAGAGCAGTACTTC,CASSLVLGPPREQYF
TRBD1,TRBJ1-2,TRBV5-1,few,TGCGCCAGCATCTCGACAGGGGACGCTAGTGGGGGCTACACCTTC,CASISTGDASGGYTF
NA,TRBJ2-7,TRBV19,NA,TGTGCCAGCGGGATCCCAGGACAGCCCTACGAGCAGTACTTC,CASGIPGQPYEQYF